One sample yielded the 3 T cell receptor beta chains listed below, sequenced in a study of blood T cell repertoires in COVID-19. Generated by immunoSEQ multiplex PCR, the TCRdb table keeps only in-frame clones and is missing some. Among around 400,000 clones, around 86% were seen once, and the ten largest hold approximately 5%. Sequencing was performed on PBMCs or T cells enriched from blood (not recorded which). The source of these receptors is a woman between 50 and 59 years old who had recovered from COVID-19.

This sequence joins TRBV30 and TRBJ2-3, with 12 bases fitting TRBD2. This CDR3 has 21 residues. The germline gives CDR1 GTSNPN, CDR2 SVGIG (reference sequence). The trim removed 0 bases at V and 4 bases at J, leaving 20 bases unmatched. The CDR3 region is CAWSVLAGGLIKTLSPDTQYF. Written as DNA, the CDR3 is TGTGCCTGGAGTGTTCTAGCGGGGGGGCTCATTAAAACATTAAGCCCAGATACGCAGTATTTT.

The gene calls are TRBV19 and TRBJ1-4; 7 bases fit TRBD1. Germline CDR1 reads LNHDA; CDR2 reads SQIVND (reference sequence). J was trimmed by 5 bases and V by 7 bases; bases with no gene match: 7. This CDR3 spans 14 amino acids. DNA for the CDR3: TGTGCCAGTACTTTGACAGGGATGAATGAAAAACTGTTTTTT. Translation gives CASTLTGMNEKLFF.

The chain carries TRBV9 and TRBJ2-3, with 12 bases lining up with TRBD1. Germline V lookup: CDR1 SGDLS, CDR2 YYNGEE. V shed 0 bases and J 4 bases; nucleotides not matched to a gene: 9. CDR3 length: 18 residues. The CDR3 spells CASSVEGPGTGGADTQYF. In DNA, the CDR3 is TGTGCCAGCAGCGTAGAGGGCCCCGGGACAGGGGGCGCAGATACGCAGTATTTT.